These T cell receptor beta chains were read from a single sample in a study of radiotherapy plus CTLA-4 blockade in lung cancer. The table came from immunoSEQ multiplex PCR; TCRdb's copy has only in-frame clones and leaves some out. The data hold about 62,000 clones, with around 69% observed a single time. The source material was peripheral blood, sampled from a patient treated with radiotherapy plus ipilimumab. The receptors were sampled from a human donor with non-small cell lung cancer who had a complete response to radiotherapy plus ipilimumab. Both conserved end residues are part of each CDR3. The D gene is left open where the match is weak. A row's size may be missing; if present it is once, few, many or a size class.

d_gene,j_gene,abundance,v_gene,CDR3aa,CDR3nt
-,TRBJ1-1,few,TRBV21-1,CASSKRQGAPGEAFF,TGTGCCAGCAGCAAAAGACAGGGGGCGCCGGGTGAAGCTTTCTTT
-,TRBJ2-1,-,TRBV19,CASSSRGSYNEQFF,TGTGCCAGTAGTAGCAGGGGCTCCTACAATGAGCAGTTCTTC
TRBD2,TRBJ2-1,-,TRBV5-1,CASSLRAGGNEQFF,TGCGCCAGCAGCTTGAGAGCGGGGGGTAATGAGCAGTTCTTC
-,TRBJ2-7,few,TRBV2,CASMSRRALYEQYF,TGTGCCAGCATGAGCCGGAGGGCCTTGTACGAGCAGTACTTC
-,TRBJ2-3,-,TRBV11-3,CASSLAQGSDTQYF,TGTGCCAGCAGCTTAGCCCAGGGCTCAGATACGCAGTATTTT
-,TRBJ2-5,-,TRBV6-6,CASKNSDRETQYF,TGTGCCAGCAAAAACAGTGACCGGGAGACCCAGTACTTC
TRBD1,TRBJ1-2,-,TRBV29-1,CSVGQGARGYTF,TGCAGCGTTGGACAGGGGGCGAGAGGCTACACCTTC
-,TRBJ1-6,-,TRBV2,CASSEALRGNSPLHF,TGTGCCAGCAGTGAAGCGCTTCGGGGGAATTCACCCCTCCACTTT
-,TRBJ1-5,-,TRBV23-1,CASSQRGPTSNQPQHF,TGCGCCAGCAGTCAACGAGGGCCGACTAGCAATCAGCCCCAGCATTTT
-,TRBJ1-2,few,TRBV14,CASSQERAYGYTF,TGTGCCAGCAGCCAAGAGCGGGCCTATGGCTACACCTTC
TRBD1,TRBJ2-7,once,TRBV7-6,CASSYRTGAGTYEQYF,TGTGCCAGCAGTTATAGGACAGGGGCGGGAACCTACGAGCAGTACTTC
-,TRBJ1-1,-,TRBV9,CASSVDTENTEAFF,TGTGCCAGCAGCGTAGACACAGAGAACACTGAAGCTTTCTTT
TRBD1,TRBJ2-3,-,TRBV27,CASSYFSQGLQYF,TGTGCCAGCAGTTATTTCTCACAGGGGTTGCAGTATTTT
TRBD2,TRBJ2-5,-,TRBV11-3,CASSLDGTGGPGETQYF,TGTGCCAGCAGCTTAGATGGAACGGGGGGGCCGGGAGAGACCCAGTACTTC
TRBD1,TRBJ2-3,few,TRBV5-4,CASRAGTGLRLTDTQYF,TGTGCCAGCAGGGCCGGGACAGGGCTTAGGTTGACAGATACGCAGTATTTT
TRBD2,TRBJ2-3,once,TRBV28,CASSTWTSGRANTQYF,TGTGCCAGCAGTACCTGGACTAGCGGGAGGGCGAATACGCAGTATTTT
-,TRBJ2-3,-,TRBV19,CASSGRERRFGRTDTQYF,TGTGCCAGTTCGGGGCGGGAACGGCGGTTCGGGCGCACAGATACGCAGTATTTT
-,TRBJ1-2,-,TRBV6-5,CASSWRGGYGYTF,TGTGCCAGCAGTTGGAGGGGGGGCTATGGCTACACCTTC
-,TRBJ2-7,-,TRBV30,CAWSVRASGVLGF,TGTGCCTGGAGTGTGCGGGCTTCGGGGGTCCTCGGCTTC
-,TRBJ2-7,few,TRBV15,CATSFTGSGTREQYF,TGTGCCACCAGTTTCACAGGGTCGGGGACACGGGAGCAGTACTTC
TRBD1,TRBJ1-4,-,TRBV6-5,CASRTGITNEKLFF,TGTGCCAGCAGGACAGGGATAACTAATGAAAAACTGTTTTTT
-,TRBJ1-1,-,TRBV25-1,CASSPVVGGARKAFF,TGTGCCAGCAGTCCGGTAGTAGGGGGGGCGCGTAAAGCTTTCTTT
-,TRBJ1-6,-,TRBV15,CATSRTGTGNSPLHF,TGTGCCACCAGCAGAACCGGGACTGGAAATTCACCCCTCCACTTT
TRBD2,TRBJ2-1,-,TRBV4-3,CASGPYSGSAEQFF,TGCGCCAGCGGCCCATATAGCGGGTCGGCTGAGCAGTTCTTC
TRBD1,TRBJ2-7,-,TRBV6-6,CASSYSQGQGWYEQYF,TGTGCCAGCAGTTACTCCCAGGGACAGGGCTGGTACGAGCAGTACTTC
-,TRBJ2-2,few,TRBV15,CATSRDGHAGELFF,TGTGCCACCAGCAGAGATGGGCATGCCGGGGAGCTGTTTTTT
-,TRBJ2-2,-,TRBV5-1,CASSIRANTGELFF,TGCGCCAGCAGCATTAGAGCTAACACCGGGGAGCTGTTTTTT
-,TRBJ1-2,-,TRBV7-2,CASSLGRSTGGYTF,TGTGCCAGCAGCTTAGGGCGGTCGACTGGTGGCTACACCTTC
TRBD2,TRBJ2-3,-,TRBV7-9,CASSRTSGGPDTQYF,TGTGCCAGCAGTCGGACTAGCGGGGGCCCAGATACGCAGTATTTT
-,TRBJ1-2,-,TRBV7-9,CASSSGTVNYGYTF,TGTGCCAGCAGTTCCGGGACTGTTAACTATGGCTACACCTTC
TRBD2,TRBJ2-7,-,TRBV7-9,CASSFTSGRGEQYF,TGTGCCAGCAGCTTCACTAGCGGGAGAGGCGAGCAGTACTTC
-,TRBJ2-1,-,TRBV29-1,CSVSLYNEQFF,TGCAGCGTCAGTTTGTACAATGAGCAGTTCTTC
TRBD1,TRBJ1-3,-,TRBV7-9,CASSLDKTGGNTIYF,TGTGCCAGCAGCCTGGACAAGACAGGGGGAAACACCATATATTTT
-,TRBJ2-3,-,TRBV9,CASSASLTGTDTQYF,TGTGCCAGCAGCGCCAGCCTGACAGGCACAGATACGCAGTATTTT
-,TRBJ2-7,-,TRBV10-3,CAIRPAVRPDTYEQYF,TGTGCCATCAGACCTGCAGTTCGGCCGGACACCTACGAGCAGTACTTC
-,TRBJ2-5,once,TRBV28,CASNQGQETQYF,TGTGCCAGCAATCAGGGCCAAGAGACCCAGTACTTC
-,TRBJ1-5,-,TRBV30,CAWNRDTNQPQHF,TGTGCCTGGAACCGGGACACCAATCAGCCCCAGCATTTT
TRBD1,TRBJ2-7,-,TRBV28,CASSGTGYEQYF,TGTGCCAGCAGTGGGACAGGCTACGAGCAGTACTTC
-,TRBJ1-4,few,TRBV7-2,CASSFSAAPNEKLFF,TGTGCCAGCAGCTTTAGCGCGGCCCCAAATGAAAAACTGTTTTTT
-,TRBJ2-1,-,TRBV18,CASSPLVNNEQFF,TGTGCCAGCTCACCGTTAGTGAACAATGAGCAGTTCTTC
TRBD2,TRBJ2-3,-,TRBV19,CASRTSSGRQQDTQYF,TGTGCCAGTAGAACCTCTAGCGGGAGGCAACAAGATACGCAGTATTTT